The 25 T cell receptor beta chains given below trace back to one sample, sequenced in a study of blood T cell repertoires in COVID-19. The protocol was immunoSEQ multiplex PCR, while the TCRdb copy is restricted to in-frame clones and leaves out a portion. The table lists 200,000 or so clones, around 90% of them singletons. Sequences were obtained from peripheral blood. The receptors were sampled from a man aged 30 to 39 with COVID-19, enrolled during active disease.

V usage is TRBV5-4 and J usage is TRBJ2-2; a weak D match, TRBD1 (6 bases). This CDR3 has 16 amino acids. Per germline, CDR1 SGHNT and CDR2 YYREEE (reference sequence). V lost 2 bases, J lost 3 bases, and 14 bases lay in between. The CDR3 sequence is CASSFPTGYDTGELFF. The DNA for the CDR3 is TGTGCCAGCAGCTTCCCCACAGGGTATGACACCGGGGAGCTGTTTTTT.

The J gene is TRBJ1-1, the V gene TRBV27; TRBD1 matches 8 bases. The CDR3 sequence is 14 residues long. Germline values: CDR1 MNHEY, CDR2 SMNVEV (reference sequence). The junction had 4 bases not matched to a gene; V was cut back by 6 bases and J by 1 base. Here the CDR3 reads CASRVDRENTEAFF. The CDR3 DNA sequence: TGTGCCAGCAGAGTGGACAGGGAGAACACTGAAGCTTTCTTT.

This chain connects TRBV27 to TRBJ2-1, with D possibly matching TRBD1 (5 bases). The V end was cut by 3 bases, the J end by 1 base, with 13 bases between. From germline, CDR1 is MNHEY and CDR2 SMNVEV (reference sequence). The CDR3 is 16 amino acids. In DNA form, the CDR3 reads TGTGCCAGCAGTTTCTTGCAGGGCTTATCCTACAATGAGCAGTTCTTC. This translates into CASSFLQGLSYNEQFF.

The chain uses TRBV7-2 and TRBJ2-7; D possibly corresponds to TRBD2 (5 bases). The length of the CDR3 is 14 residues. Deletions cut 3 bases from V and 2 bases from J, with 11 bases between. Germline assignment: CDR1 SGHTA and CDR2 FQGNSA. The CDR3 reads CASSFGLRAYEQYF. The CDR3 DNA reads TGTGCCAGCAGCTTTGGGCTGAGGGCCTACGAGCAGTACTTC.

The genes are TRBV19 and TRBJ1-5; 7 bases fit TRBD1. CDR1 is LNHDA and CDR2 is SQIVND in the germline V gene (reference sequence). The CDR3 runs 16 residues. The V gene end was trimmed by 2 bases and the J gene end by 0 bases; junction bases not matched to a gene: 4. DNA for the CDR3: TGTGCCAGTAGTATAATGACAGGGATTAGCAATCAGCCCCAGCATTTT. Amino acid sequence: CASSIMTGISNQPQHF. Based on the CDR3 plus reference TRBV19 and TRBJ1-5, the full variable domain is DGGITQSPKYLFRKEGQNVTLSCEQNLNHDAMYWYRQDPGQGLRLIYYSQIVNDFQKGDIAEGYSVSREKKESFPLTVTSAQKNPTAFYLCASSIMTGISNQPQHFGDGTRLSIL.

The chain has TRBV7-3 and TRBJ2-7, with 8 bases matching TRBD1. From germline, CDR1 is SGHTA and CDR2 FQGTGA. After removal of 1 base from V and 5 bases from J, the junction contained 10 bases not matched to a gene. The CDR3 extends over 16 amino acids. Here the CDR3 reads CASSLRSRGQRDEQYF. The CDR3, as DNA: TGTGCCAGCAGCTTAAGGTCCAGGGGGCAGAGGGACGAGCAGTACTTC.

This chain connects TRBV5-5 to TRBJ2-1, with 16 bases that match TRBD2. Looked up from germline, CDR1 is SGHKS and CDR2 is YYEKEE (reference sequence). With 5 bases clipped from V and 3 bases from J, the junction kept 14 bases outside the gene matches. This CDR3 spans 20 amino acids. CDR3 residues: CASSRTGTSGGETYYNEQFF. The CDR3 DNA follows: TGTGCCAGCAGTCGAACCGGGACTAGCGGGGGGGAAACCTACTACAATGAGCAGTTCTTC.

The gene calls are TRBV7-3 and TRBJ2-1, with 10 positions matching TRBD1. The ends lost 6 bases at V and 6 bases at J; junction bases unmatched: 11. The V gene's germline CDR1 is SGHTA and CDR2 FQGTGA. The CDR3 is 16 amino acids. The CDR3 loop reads CASSLGTGTGVNEQFF. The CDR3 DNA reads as TGTGCCAGCAGTTTGGGAACCGGGACAGGGGTCAATGAGCAGTTCTTC. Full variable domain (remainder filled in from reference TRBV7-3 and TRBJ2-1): GAGVSQTPSNKVTEKGKYVELRCDPISGHTALYWYRQSLGQGPEFLIYFQGTGAADDSGLPNDRFFAVRPEGSVSTLKIQRTERGDSAVYLCASSLGTGTGVNEQFFGPGTRLTVL.

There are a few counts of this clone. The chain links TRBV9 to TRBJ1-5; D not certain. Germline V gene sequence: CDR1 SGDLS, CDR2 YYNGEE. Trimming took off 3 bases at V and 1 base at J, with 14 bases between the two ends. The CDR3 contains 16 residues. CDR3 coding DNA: TGTGCCAGCAGCGCACAAGCGGATTTGAGCAATCAGCCCCAGCATTTT. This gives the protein CASSAQADLSNQPQHF.

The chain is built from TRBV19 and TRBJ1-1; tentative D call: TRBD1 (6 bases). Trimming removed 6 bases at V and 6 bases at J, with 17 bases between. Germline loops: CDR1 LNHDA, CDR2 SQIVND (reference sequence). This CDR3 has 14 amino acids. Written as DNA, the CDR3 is TGTGCCAGTAGCCTTGGACTAGGGGGTCCTGAAGCTTTCTTT. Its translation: CASSLGLGGPEAFF.

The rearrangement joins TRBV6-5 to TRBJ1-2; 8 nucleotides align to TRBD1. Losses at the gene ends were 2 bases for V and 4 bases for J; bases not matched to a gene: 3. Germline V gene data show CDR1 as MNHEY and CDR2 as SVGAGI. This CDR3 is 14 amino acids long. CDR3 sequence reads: CASSYRDRLYGYTF. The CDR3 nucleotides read TGTGCCAGCAGTTACCGGGACAGGCTCTATGGCTACACCTTC.

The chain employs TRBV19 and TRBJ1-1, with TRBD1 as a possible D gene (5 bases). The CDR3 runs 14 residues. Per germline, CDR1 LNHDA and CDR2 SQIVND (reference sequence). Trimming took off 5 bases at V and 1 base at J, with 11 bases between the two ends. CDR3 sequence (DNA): TGTGCCAGTAGTTTCGGGGGACCGAACACTGAAGCTTTCTTT. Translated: CASSFGGPNTEAFF.

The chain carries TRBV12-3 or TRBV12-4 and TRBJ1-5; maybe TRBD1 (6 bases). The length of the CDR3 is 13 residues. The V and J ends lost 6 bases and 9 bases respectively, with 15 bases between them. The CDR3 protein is CASRGLLRGPQHF. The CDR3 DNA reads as TGTGCCAGCAGGGGCTTACTCAGGGGGCCCCAGCATTTT.

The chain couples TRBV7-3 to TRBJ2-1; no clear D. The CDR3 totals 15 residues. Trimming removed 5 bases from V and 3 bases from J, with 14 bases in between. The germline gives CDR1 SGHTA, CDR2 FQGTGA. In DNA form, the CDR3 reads TGTGCCAGCAGCAACCCCGGAGAACTCTACAATGAGCAGTTCTTC. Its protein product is CASSNPGELYNEQFF.

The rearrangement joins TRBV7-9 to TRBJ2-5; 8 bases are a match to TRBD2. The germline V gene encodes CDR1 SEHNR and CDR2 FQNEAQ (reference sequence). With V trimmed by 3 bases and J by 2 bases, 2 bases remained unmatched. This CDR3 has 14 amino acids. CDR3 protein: CASSFSGGQETQYF. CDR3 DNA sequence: TGTGCCAGCAGCTTCAGCGGGGGACAAGAGACCCAGTACTTC.

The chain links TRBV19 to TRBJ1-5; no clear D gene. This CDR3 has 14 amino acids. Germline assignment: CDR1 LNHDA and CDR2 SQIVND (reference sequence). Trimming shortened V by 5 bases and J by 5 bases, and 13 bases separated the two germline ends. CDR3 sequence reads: CASSSAPRYQPQHF. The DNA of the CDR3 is TGTGCCAGTAGTTCGGCGCCTAGGTATCAGCCCCAGCATTTT.

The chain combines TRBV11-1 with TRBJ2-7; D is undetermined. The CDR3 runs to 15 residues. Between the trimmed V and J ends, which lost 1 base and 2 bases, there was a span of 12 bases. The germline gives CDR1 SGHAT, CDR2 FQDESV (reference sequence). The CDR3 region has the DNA TGTGCCAGCAGCTTAGATCGACATAATCCCTACGAGCAGTACTTC. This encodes CASSLDRHNPYEQYF.

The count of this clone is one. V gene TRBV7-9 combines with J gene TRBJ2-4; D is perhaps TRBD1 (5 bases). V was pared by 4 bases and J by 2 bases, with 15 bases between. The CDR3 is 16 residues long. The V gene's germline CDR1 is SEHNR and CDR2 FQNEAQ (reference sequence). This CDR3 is CASSSLGATTKNIQYF. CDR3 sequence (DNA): TGTGCCAGCAGCTCCTTAGGGGCCACTACCAAAAACATTCAGTACTTC. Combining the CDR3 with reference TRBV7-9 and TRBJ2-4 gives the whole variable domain DTGVSQNPRHKITKRGQNVTFRCDPISEHNRLYWYRQTLGQGPEFLTYFQNEAQLEKSRLLSDRFSAERPKGSFSTLEIQRTEQGDSAMYLCASSSLGATTKNIQYFGAGTRLSVL.

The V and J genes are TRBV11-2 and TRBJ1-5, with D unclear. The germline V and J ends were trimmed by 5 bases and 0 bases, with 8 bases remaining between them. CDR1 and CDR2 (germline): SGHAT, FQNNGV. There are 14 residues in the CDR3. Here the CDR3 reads CASSETYSNQPQHF. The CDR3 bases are TGTGCCAGCAGCGAGACTTATAGCAATCAGCCCCAGCATTTT.

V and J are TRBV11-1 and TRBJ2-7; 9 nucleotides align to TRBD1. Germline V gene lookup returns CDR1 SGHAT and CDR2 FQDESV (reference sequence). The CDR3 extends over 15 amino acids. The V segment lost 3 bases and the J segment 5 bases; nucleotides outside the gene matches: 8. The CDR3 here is CASSLGGQGGDEQYF. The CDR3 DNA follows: TGTGCCAGCAGCTTGGGGGGACAGGGAGGGGACGAGCAGTACTTC.

This chain's CDR3 is CASSPPGLSYYEQYF. The DNA for the CDR3 is TGTGCCAGCTCACCACCGGGACTTTCCTACTACGAGCAGTACTTC. The rearrangement joins TRBV18 to TRBJ2-7, with a possible D match to TRBD2 (6 bases). The V gene lost 0 bases and the J gene lost 3 bases, with 12 bases spanning the gap. The V gene's germline CDR1 is KGHSH and CDR2 LQKENI. This CDR3 is 15 amino acids long.

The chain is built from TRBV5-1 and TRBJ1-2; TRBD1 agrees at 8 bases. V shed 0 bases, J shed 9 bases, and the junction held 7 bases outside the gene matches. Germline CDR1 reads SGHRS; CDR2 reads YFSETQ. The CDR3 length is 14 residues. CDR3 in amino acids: CASSLGQGRVSYTF. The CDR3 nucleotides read TGCGCCAGCAGCTTGGGACAGGGGAGAGTCAGCTACACCTTC.

CDR3 bases: TGCGCCAGCAGCTTGGCCCCATGGACAGGGACAGGCTATGGCTACACCTTC. Amino acids: CASSLAPWTGTGYGYTF. This chain uses TRBV5-1 with TRBJ1-2, with 8 bases identical to TRBD1. The CDR3 contains 17 residues. Trimming removed 0 bases from V and 4 bases from J; junction bases left unmatched: 11. Germline-derived CDR1 and CDR2 are SGHRS and YFSETQ.

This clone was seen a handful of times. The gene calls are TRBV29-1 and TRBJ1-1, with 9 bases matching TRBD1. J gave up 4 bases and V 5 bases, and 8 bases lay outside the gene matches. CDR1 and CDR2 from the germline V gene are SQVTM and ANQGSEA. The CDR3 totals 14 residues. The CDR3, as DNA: TGCAGCGTTACAACAGGGGGCGCGGGCACTGAAGCTTTCTTT. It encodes CSVTTGGAGTEAFF. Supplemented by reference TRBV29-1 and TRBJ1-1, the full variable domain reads SAVISQKPSRDICQRGTSLTIQCQVDSQVTMMFWYRQQPGQSLTLIATANQGSEATYESGFVIDKFPISRPNLTFSTLTVSNMSPEDSSIYLCSVTTGGAGTEAFFGQGTRLTVV.

CDR3: CASSYSGTGGSYEQYF. The CDR3 DNA reads as TGTGCCAGCAGTTATTCCGGGACAGGGGGCTCCTACGAGCAGTACTTC. This sequence joins TRBV6-5 and TRBJ2-7; 11 bases agree with TRBD1. Germline CDR1 and CDR2: MNHEY and SVGAGI. The CDR3 contains 16 residues. Unmatched junction bases numbered 4, after V lost 3 bases and J lost 0 bases.